This is a list of T cell receptor beta chains from one sample in a study of identical twins. A single record per CDR3 protein comes from TCRdb applying MiXCR to the 5' RACE reads. Among a few hundred thousand distinct CDR3 sequences listed, around 8% were seen once. The same specimen was also included in a second study, on yellow fever vaccine responses in identical twins.

What was sequenced was CD8+ T cells sorted from blood. The receptors stem from a woman aged 18-30 years in good health. The CDR3 runs from the conserved cysteine through the conserved F or W. The D gene is left open where the match is weak. A clone size is listed for some rows: how often the clone was seen (once, few, many), or a class if it is expanded.

.,many,TRBJ2-7,TRBV27,CASSFVGREQYF,TGTGCCAGCAGTTTCGTGGGGCGGGAGCAGTACTTC
TRBD2,many,TRBJ2-1,TRBV5-5,CASSLGSLAGGGEQFF,TGTGCCAGCAGCTTGGGTTCGCTAGCGGGAGGAGGTGAGCAGTTCTTC
TRBD1,many,TRBJ2-7,TRBV20-1,CSARGWDRIYEQYF,TGCAGTGCTAGAGGTTGGGACAGGATCTACGAGCAGTACTTC
TRBD2,.,TRBJ2-7,TRBV20-1,CSAEQTSGGAYEQYF,TGCAGTGCTGAACAGACTAGCGGGGGGGCCTACGAGCAGTACTTC
TRBD2,.,TRBJ2-7,TRBV15,CATGAGGMADDYGEQYF,TGTGCCACCGGAGCGGGGGGAATGGCCGACGACTACGGGGAGCAGTACTTC
.,few,TRBJ1-5,TRBV18,CASSPQGIAQPQHF,TGTGCCAGCTCACCCCAGGGAATCGCGCAGCCCCAGCATTTT
.,.,TRBJ2-1,TRBV27,CASSHRSDNEQFF,TGTGCCAGCAGTCATAGATCGGACAATGAGCAGTTCTTC
.,many,TRBJ2-3,TRBV4-3,CASSQDQGPDTQYF,TGCGCCAGCAGCCAAGATCAGGGTCCGGATACGCAGTATTTT
.,few,TRBJ2-2,TRBV6-5,CASSSYGGELFF,TGTGCCAGCAGTAGCTATGGCGGGGAGCTGTTTTTT
TRBD2,few,TRBJ2-7,TRBV5-5,CASSLIWEGVYEQYF,TGTGCCAGCAGCTTGATATGGGAGGGTGTCTACGAGCAGTACTTC
TRBD1,.,TRBJ2-7,TRBV7-6,CASSGGQLFYEQYF,TGTGCCAGCAGCGGGGGACAGCTTTTCTACGAGCAGTACTTC
.,.,TRBJ1-5,TRBV4-3,CASSQGTDYSNQPQHF,TGCGCCAGCAGCCAAGGGACAGACTATAGCAATCAGCCCCAGCATTTT
.,.,TRBJ2-1,TRBV5-6,CASSLDISDEQFF,TGTGCCAGCAGCCTAGACATTAGCGATGAGCAGTTCTTC
.,few,TRBJ2-3,TRBV4-1,CASSQVNSGFTDTQYF,TGCGCCAGCAGCCAAGTAAATAGCGGATTCACAGATACGCAGTATTTT
TRBD2,few,TRBJ2-1,TRBV20-1,CSARGLAGGRNEQFF,TGCAGTGCTAGAGGACTAGCGGGGGGGCGGAATGAGCAGTTCTTC
TRBD2,many,TRBJ2-1,TRBV7-6,CASSFGLAGPNEQFF,TGTGCCAGCAGCTTCGGACTAGCGGGCCCCAATGAGCAGTTCTTC
.,.,TRBJ1-2,TRBV3-1,CASSQFKVNPLDYGYTF,TGTGCCAGCAGCCAATTCAAGGTGAACCCTCTCGACTATGGCTACACCTTC
TRBD1,.,TRBJ2-6,TRBV2,CASFRDRASGANVLTF,TGTGCCAGTTTCCGGGACAGGGCCTCTGGGGCCAACGTCCTGACTTTC
.,few,TRBJ1-1,TRBV9,CASSGSGGNTEAFF,TGTGCCAGCAGCGGGTCCGGGGGAAACACTGAAGCTTTCTTT
.,.,TRBJ2-3,TRBV4-3,CASSEGPSPTDTQYF,TGCGCCAGCAGCGAAGGGCCCTCTCCCACAGATACGCAGTATTTT
.,once,TRBJ1-2,TRBV4-2,CASSPNRDSLSATDGYTF,TGTGCCAGCAGCCCAAACCGGGACTCACTATCTGCTACAGATGGCTACACCTTC
.,many,TRBJ2-1,TRBV27,CASSNTKGVADSYNEQFF,TGTGCCAGCAGCAACACGAAGGGGGTCGCAGATTCCTACAATGAGCAGTTCTTC
TRBD2,many,TRBJ2-3,TRBV7-9,CASRGPSGGSTDTQYF,TGTGCCAGCAGGGGCCCTAGCGGGGGAAGCACAGATACGCAGTATTTT